This paragraph reports one T cell receptor (beta chain). What this receptor recognizes is not known. No base quality values were provided; no much bigger clone lies one nucleotide off. Including the terminal cysteine and phenylalanine, the CDR3 comprises 14 residues. Only CDR3 DNA is held: 42 bases, read in frame from base 1. CDR1 and CDR2 were assigned from the germline V gene as SGDLS and YYNGEE. A distance of 12 bases separates the germline ends of V and J, which lose 0 bases and 6 bases respectively. The cohort was made up of about 670 healthy bone marrow donors. Cohort members were all nominally healthy when sampled, although unrecorded immune exposures were likely present. The donor was CMV seronegative and belonged to the group of 380 or so seronegative cohort members. Each donor provided a peripheral blood sample, and peripheral blood mononuclear cells were used for TCR beta sequencing. Genomic DNA was extracted from the blood cell samples with the Qiagen DNeasy Blood Extraction Kit.

Libraries were constructed by the immunoSEQ multiplex PCR assay. The multiplex PCR relied on a mix of 60 forward primers for TCR Vbeta segments and 13 reverse primers for TCR Jbeta segments. The CDR3 region of rearranged TCR beta genes was amplified from genomic DNA with a multiplex PCR assay. On the Illumina HiSeq System, the amplified TCR beta libraries were sequenced as 87-base-pair reads. Processing in the source paper ran as follows. Across the roughly 640 repertoires, a later analysis counted some 81 million unique TCR beta chains, about 10 million of which were shared by at least two donors. A nearest-neighbor algorithm error-corrected the raw reads and collapsed the reads into unique sequences, merging closely related sequences to remove PCR and sequencing errors. To assign V, D and J gene segments, CDR3 sequences were aligned to IMGT reference sequences. Each retained sequence needed at least a six-nucleotide match to both a V gene segment and a J gene segment. Rearrangements were classified as productive when the CDR3 lacked stop codons and remained in frame with V and J, and all other rearrangements were classified as non-productive. CDR3 was defined according to IMGT convention as the region running from the second conserved V-encoded cysteine to the conserved J-encoded phenylalanine. The earlier analysis of 550 to 650 of the donors excluded any sequence lacking an unambiguous match to a single V gene segment. In an earlier analysis of approximately 500 of the donors, a V segment was called functional when productive rearrangements were above 56.7%, and segregating when the standard deviation between donors exceeded 5%. A statistical classification framework was developed to diagnose cytomegalovirus status using the catalog of TCR beta chain sequences. A later analysis assigned V and J genes by comparing TCR nucleotide sequences with IMGT/GENE-DB human TR gene sequences. The TCRdist pipeline was used in a later analysis to assign CDR3 sequences and most-parsimonious VDJ recombination scenarios. In a later analysis, each TCR beta chain was defined by its CDR3 amino acid sequence together with its V-gene family, and reads lacking a unique V-gene family were excluded. To address suspected cross-contamination and a sequencing artifact, a later analysis removed approximately 590 highly shared, low-generation-probability nucleotide sequences. In a later analysis, a clonal expansion index was calculated for each public chain from normalized within-repertoire ranks of inferred template counts. In a later analysis, generation probabilities were computed with a VDJ recombination model fitted to out-of-frame rearrangements, and the resulting probabilities were checked against IGoR. Hypergeometric tests were used in a later analysis to score TCR-TCR, TCR-HLA and TCR-CMV co-occurrence, with a repertoire-size bias correction applied to the TCR pairs. To estimate false discovery rates, a later analysis permuted the HLA or CMV assignments 20 times. In a later analysis, co-occurring TCRs were grouped with DBSCAN, and TCRdist sequence similarity was added when clustering was performed within HLA-allele-positive subsets. Repertoires with fewer than 30,000 or more than 120,000 public chains were left out of co-occurrence clustering, as were a few repertoires with anomalous nucleotide sharing. TCRdb took this table from immuneACCESS and kept in-frame rearrangements with V and J called. Such tables lack part of the clones; where checked against another copy, unresolved V genes explain under half of the gap, and the rest is unexplained. The V and J calls and the clone size are those of that table, but D and trimming were determined from the DNA. This sample lists approximately 150,000 clones; approximately 77% were detected once. The ten biggest clones cover around 2.5% of the sample.

This sample was included in a study of cytomegalovirus exposure and HLA in healthy donors listed by TCRdb under 2017. Looking at the study overall: According to an earlier analysis of a few hundred of the donors, about 179 million T cells yielded 90 million to 130 million unique TCR beta sequences and 276 Gb of sequence data. Roughly 300 gigabases of sequencing data and tens of millions of unique TCR sequences made up an early release that covered around 640 HLA-typed donors. Among the roughly 400 genotyped donors, approximately 82% belonged to the genetic ancestry cluster associated with self-reported Caucasian donors. The study was designed to test whether signatures of past pathogen exposure could be identified by cataloging public T cell receptors. The study profiled the T cell repertoires of 500 to 800 subjects by immunosequencing and related them to cytomegalovirus serostatus. A separate validation cohort of more than 100 different subjects was used in addition to the approximately 700-subject first cohort. To predict cytomegalovirus infection status, the study combined high-throughput TCR immunosequencing, statistical association of individual TCRs with disease status, and machine learning. A later analysis re-examined previously published TCR beta repertoires from hundreds of donors and added high-resolution HLA genotyping to investigate patterns of TCR occurrence. In the later analysis, no new phenotypic data were used to find candidate immune exposures; instead, reliance was placed on TCR beta sequences and their occurrence across donors. An earlier analysis of approximately 630 of the donors applied high-throughput TCR beta sequencing to assess whether each TCR beta V gene segment acted as functional or pseudogenic. Donor age, sex, ethnicity and CMV serostatus were compiled together with the repertoire data. A later genetic analysis used genome-wide SNP genotypes for about 60% of the roughly 670 donors, treating that subset as a discovery cohort. Every repertoire in the discovery cohort had been generated on one and the same sequencing platform. HLA typing included class I and class II loci at four-digit resolution. Typing coverage varied by locus: about 620-640 donors for A, B, C, DRB1 and DQB1; approximately 520 for DQA1; about 590 for DPA1; under 490 for DPB1. Four or five DR-DQ haplotypes were handled as single units for association and clustering, since linkage in the cohort was strong. Among roughly 400 genotyped donors of the cohort, an average of approximately 250,000 unique TCR beta nucleotide sequences were sequenced per donor, roughly 18% of them non-productive.

Summary of the overall study and its limitations: A later genetic analysis reported fewer N-insertions in productive TCRs among donors in an Asian-associated ancestry cluster than the approximately 700-donor mean. An association between a missense DCLRE1C variant and V-gene and J-gene trimming of TCR beta chains was found in a later genetic analysis and replicated in an independent cohort. A cluster of highly shared sequence variants was judged likely to represent a technical artifact of the sequencing pipeline. The only immune exposure information available for the cohort was CMV serostatus. Because some donors lacked HLA typing at each locus, the association tests relied only on the typed subset. A later analysis found that TCR association rates varied across HLA loci, with DRB1 alleles showing the most associated TCRs and HLA-C alleles the fewest. Some IMGT-functional V segments, including TRBV6-2 and TRBV6-3, could not be distinguished by the 87-base-pair reads and were therefore excluded. The authors suggested that the approach could potentially be generalized to other disease states and immunological phenotypes. Across donors, most TCR sequences were observed very rarely, whereas some public TCRs were present in many individuals. In a later analysis, 15,000 to 20,000 TCR beta sequences were associated with specific HLA alleles at a false discovery rate of 0.05. In an earlier analysis of approximately 590 of the donors, most TCR beta V segments were observed in productive rearrangements about 87% or about 30% of the time, broadly matching IMGT annotations. In vitro tests confirmed that a few of the cytomegalovirus-associated TCR beta chains recognize cytomegalovirus antigens. A further reported finding was that TCR beta sequences accurately predicted the HLA-A and HLA-B alleles for most subjects in the first cohort. The classifier was reported to diagnose cytomegalovirus status with high specificity and sensitivity in both the original cohort and the validation cohort. The presence/absence analyses assumed that sequencing depth was roughly uniform across donors, and that assumption may not be true. Several of the top co-occurrence clusters appeared to be linked to parvovirus B19, influenza, CMV and Epstein-Barr virus, according to a later analysis. In a later analysis, most CMV-associated TCR beta chains were found to appear HLA-restricted, with HLA associations seemingly driven largely by CMV exposure. This cohort had only TCR beta chains sequenced, and the lack of alpha or paired-chain data limited which features could be detected. Because counts were too low, roughly 18 rarely observed V segments, including chromosome 9 orphons, were left out of the earlier analysis of several hundred of the donors. A later analysis found that HLA-associated TCR beta chains were more clonally expanded and had lower generation probabilities than equally common non-associated chains. Linkage disequilibrium might explain the correlated functional status among segregating V segments, but an unknown experimental factor could not be ruled out. In the study, some 180 TCR beta chains were listed as associated with cytomegalovirus. When HLA alleles, especially DR and DQ, strongly co-occurred, attributing TCR associations to individual alleles was difficult.

The sequenced material came from PBMCs. The chain joins TRBV9 to TRBJ1-1, with no D gene named confidently. The TCR comes from a female donor in good health and CMV-seronegative. The CDR3 region reads CASSVAPGLPEAFF. The sequenced DNA is TGTGCCAGCAGCGTAGCTCCAGGATTGCCTGAAGCTTTCTTT.